Shown below are 25 T cell receptor beta chains from a single sample sequenced in a study of T cell repertoires in cytomegalovirus infection. These TCRs' antigens remain unknown. One entry per CDR3 protein results from TCRdb running MiXCR on the reads. The sample consists of roughly 500,000 distinct CDR3 sequences, about 33% of them appearing once. The source material was cultured PBMCs, sampled from culture after CMV antigen stimulation. The source is a human donor in good health (CMV status not recorded). Some clones in this sample may be carry-over from other donors' samples.

This clonotype showed up many times. The chain's CDR3 is CASSTGLGHNEQFF. The CDR3 coding sequence is TGTGCCAGCAGCACGGGACTAGGACACAATGAGCAGTTCTTC. V gene TRBV7-2 combines with J gene TRBJ2-1, with 8 bases identical to TRBD2. Germline values: CDR1 SGHTA, CDR2 FQGNSA. The CDR3 runs to 14 residues. J gave up 5 bases and V 5 bases, and 5 bases lay outside the gene matches.

The chain joins TRBV7-4 to TRBJ1-2; 9 bases map to TRBD1. The CDR3 loop spans 15 amino acids. Unmatched junction bases numbered 9, after V lost 3 bases and J lost 7 bases. Germline CDR1 and CDR2: SGHVT and SQSDAQ. The CDR3 here is CASSFGTGIGGGYTF. Written as DNA, the CDR3 is TGTGCCAGCAGCTTCGGGACAGGGATCGGCGGTGGCTACACCTTC.

Many counts were recorded for this clonotype. The chain recombines TRBV7-2 with TRBJ1-5; D is unclear. The V gene lost 1 base and the J gene lost 5 bases, with 12 bases spanning the gap. Germline-derived CDR1 and CDR2 are SGHTA and FQGNSA. CDR3 size: 15 residues. The CDR3 region has the DNA TGTGCCAGCAGCTTAGATCGGTCGGTCCATCAGCCCCAGCATTTT. Residues: CASSLDRSVHQPQHF.

This clonotype was detected only a few times. Here the CDR3 reads CASSFPGRGRRETRENEQFF. The CDR3 region has the DNA TGTGCCAGCAGCTTCCCGGGGCGGGGTCGGCGAGAGACCAGGGAGAATGAGCAGTTCTTC. The chain couples TRBV7-2 to TRBJ2-1, with D perhaps matching TRBD2 (6 bases). Germline V lookup: CDR1 SGHTA, CDR2 FQGNSA. CDR3 length equals 20 residues. The V and J ends lost 3 bases and 7 bases respectively, with 31 bases between them.

This clonotype was seen many times. The chain uses TRBV7-8 and TRBJ2-7; 7 bases agree with TRBD2. The V gene end was trimmed by 0 bases and the J gene end by 5 bases; junction bases not matched to a gene: 10. The CDR3 is made up of 16 amino acids. Germline lookup yields CDR1 SGHVS and CDR2 FQNEAQ. The CDR3 protein is CASSLAAGVGAHEQYF. CDR3 in DNA: TGTGCCAGCAGCTTAGCGGCGGGAGTCGGGGCCCACGAGCAGTACTTC.

The V and J genes are TRBV24-1 and TRBJ1-2, with D maybe TRBD1 (6 bases). The CDR3 loop spans 16 amino acids. Trimming shortened V by 4 bases and J by 1 base, and 15 bases separated the two germline ends. Germline V lookup: CDR1 KGHDR, CDR2 SFDVKD. CDR3 sequence (DNA): TGTGCCACCAGTGAGGCCGGGACACCTCTTAACTATGGCTACACCTTC. Its protein product is CATSEAGTPLNYGYTF.

The chain employs TRBV25-1 and TRBJ1-1; D gene uncertain. V was pared by 5 bases and J by 4 bases, with 17 bases between. CDR3 size: 15 residues. CDR1 MGHDK and CDR2 SYGVNS come from the germline V gene. CDR3 in DNA: TGTGCCAGCAGTCCCGGAGGGATAAGGAGCACTGAAGCTTTCTTT. This codes for CASSPGGIRSTEAFF.

This clonotype was observed a handful of times. This chain links TRBV7-2 with TRBJ2-6; TRBD1 matches at 7 bases. CDR3 length equals 16 residues. The J segment lost 2 bases and the V segment lost 6 bases, leaving 7 bases of the junction unmatched. The germline V gene encodes CDR1 SGHTA and CDR2 FQGNSA. CDR3 coding DNA: TGTGCCAGCAGATCTATAGGGGGCGCTGGGGCCAACGTCCTGACTTTC. It is translated as CASRSIGGAGANVLTF.

This clonotype was detected ten times or more. The chain recombines TRBV12-3 or TRBV12-4 with TRBJ1-4; D is uncertain. CDR3 length: 13 amino acids. The V and J ends lost 0 bases and 1 base respectively, with 0 bases between them. CDR3 region: CASSLATNEKLFF. In nucleotides, the CDR3 is TGTGCCAGCAGTTTAGCAACTAATGAAAAACTGTTTTTT.

The chain links TRBV27 to TRBJ1-4, with TRBD1 identical over 11 bases. CDR1 is MNHEY and CDR2 is SMNVEV in the germline V gene (reference sequence). With V trimmed by 2 bases and J by 8 bases, 1 base remained unmatched. This CDR3 has 14 residues. Written as DNA, the CDR3 is TGTGCCAGCAGTTTAGGGACAGGGGGGGAAAAACTGTTTTTT. Encoded protein: CASSLGTGGEKLFF.

This chain joins TRBV6-6 and TRBJ1-5, with TRBD1 matching 7 bases. J lost 4 bases, V lost 0 bases, and 6 bases had no gene match. Germline V gene lookup returns CDR1 MNHNY and CDR2 SVGAGI (reference sequence). There are 16 residues in the CDR3. CDR3 DNA: TGTGCCAGCAGTTACTCGAACCAGGGGGGTAATCAGCCCCAGCATTTT. It specifies CASSYSNQGGNQPQHF.

This clonotype occurred a few times. This sequence joins TRBV7-7 and TRBJ2-7; D ambiguous. There are 15 residues in the CDR3. Trimming took off 5 bases at V and 4 bases at J, with 18 bases between the two ends. Germline V lookup: CDR1 SSHAT, CDR2 FNYEAQ (reference sequence). The CDR3, as DNA: TGTGCCAGCAGCCTGGAGTGGCGGCATCTGTACGAGCAGTACTTC. Encoded protein: CASSLEWRHLYEQYF.

This clonotype was seen a handful of times. Here the CDR3 reads CSVEGQGAGYTF. In DNA, the CDR3 is TGCAGCGTTGAAGGGCAGGGGGCAGGCTACACCTTC. V usage is TRBV29-1 and J usage is TRBJ1-2; TRBD1 matches 8 bases. The CDR3 spans 12 residues. Germline trimming cut 1 base from V and 8 bases from J; bases unmatched to any gene: 3. In germline, CDR1 is SQVTM, CDR2 ANQGSEA.

The chain carries TRBV6-6 and TRBJ2-7; no firm D call. Trimming cost V 4 bases and J 0 bases, with 13 bases left between them. The CDR3 loop spans 15 amino acids. Germline-derived CDR1 and CDR2 are MNHNY and SVGAGI (reference sequence). The CDR3 loop is CASSSPTLSSYEQYV. The CDR3 DNA sequence: TGTGCCAGCAGTTCCCCTACACTAAGCTCCTACGAGCAGTACGTC.

This chain links TRBV10-2 with TRBJ2-3, with D tentatively TRBD1 (5 bases). The length of the CDR3 is 13 residues. The V gene's germline CDR1 is WSHSY and CDR2 SAAADI. Trimming took 7 bases from V and 4 from J, leaving 12 bases between them. The CDR3 reads CASIFQGADTQYF. The CDR3 nucleotides are TGCGCCAGCATTTTCCAGGGCGCAGATACGCAGTATTTT.

The table lists this clonotype with a few counts. This chain's CDR3 is CATSVPLAGGEQFF. The CDR3 nucleotides read TGTGCCACCAGTGTCCCGCTAGCGGGAGGTGAGCAGTTCTTC. The chain is built from TRBV24-1 and TRBJ2-1; 11 nucleotides line up with TRBD2. V lost 5 bases and J lost 9; bases outside the gene matches: 5. Germline V CDR1 and CDR2: KGHDR, SFDVKD. The CDR3 covers 14 residues.

The rearrangement uses TRBV4-3 and TRBJ1-5, with D hard to call. The germline V gene has CDR1 LGHNA and CDR2 YSLEER. The CDR3 has 16 amino acids. Trimming removed 0 bases at V and 0 bases at J, with 9 bases between. DNA for the CDR3: TGCGCCAGCAGCCAAGATCATGGCAATAGCAATCAGCCCCAGCATTTT. It translates to CASSQDHGNSNQPQHF.

The chain carries TRBV4-3 and TRBJ2-3; TRBD2 aligns across 13 bases. CDR3 size: 17 residues. Per germline, CDR1 LGHNA and CDR2 YSLEER. V lost 4 bases to trimming and J lost 3 bases; unmatched junction nucleotides: 7. The CDR3 here is CASSRTSGRLGTDTQYF. CDR3 bases: TGCGCCAGCAGCCGGACTAGCGGGAGACTTGGGACAGATACGCAGTATTTT.

This clonotype was observed a handful of times. This sequence joins TRBV19 and TRBJ1-4, with D possibly TRBD1 on 5 matching bases. The germline gives CDR1 LNHDA, CDR2 SQIVND (reference sequence). V shed 5 bases and J shed 5 bases, with 12 bases lying between them. The CDR3 spans 14 residues. The CDR3 nucleotides read TGTGCCAGTAGTGTCCGGGACCCCAATGAAAAACTGTTTTTT. Encoded protein: CASSVRDPNEKLFF.

The genes are TRBV2 and TRBJ1-5; D perhaps matches TRBD1 (6 bases). This CDR3 comprises 15 residues. CDR1 SNHLY and CDR2 FYNNEI come from the germline V gene. V was cut by 6 bases and J by 0 bases, with 12 bases left in between. CDR3 DNA sequence: TGTGCCAGCAGGAAGGGGGGACATAGCAATCAGCCCCAGCATTTT. Its translation: CASRKGGHSNQPQHF. Based on the CDR3 plus reference TRBV2 and TRBJ1-5, the full variable domain is EPEVTQTPSHQVTQMGQEVILRCVPISNHLYFYWYRQILGQKVEFLVSFYNNEISEKSEIFDDQFSVERPDGSNFTLKIRSTKLEDSAMYFCASRKGGHSNQPQHFGDGTRLSIL.

The chain uses TRBV27 and TRBJ1-4, with 12 positions matching TRBD1. The CDR3 extends over 15 amino acids. The germline V gene encodes CDR1 MNHEY and CDR2 SMNVEV (reference sequence). Trimming took 6 bases from V and 8 from J; bases not matched to a gene: 7. CDR3 in DNA: TGTGCCAGCAGCCCTCGGGACAGGGGGCAAGAAAAACTGTTTTTT. Translation: CASSPRDRGQEKLFF.

The chain is built from TRBV18 and TRBJ1-5, with 7 nucleotides matching TRBD1. CDR1 is KGHSH, CDR2 LQKENI, per germline. The CDR3 has 14 residues. Germline trimming cut 5 bases from V and 5 bases from J; bases unmatched to any gene: 6. As DNA, the CDR3 is TGTGCCAGCTCAACCGGGACAGACTATCAGCCCCAGCATTTT. It yields the protein CASSTGTDYQPQHF. The entire variable domain, with the rest obtained from reference TRBV18 and TRBJ1-5, is as follows: NAGVMQNPRHLVRRRGQEARLRCSPMKGHSHVYWYRQLPEEGLKFMVYLQKENIIDESGMPKERFSAEFPKEGPSILRIQQVVRGDSAAYFCASSTGTDYQPQHFGDGTRLSIL.

This chain links TRBV12-3 or TRBV12-4 with TRBJ2-2; possibly TRBD2 for D (6 bases). This CDR3 spans 15 amino acids. V dropped 6 bases and J dropped 1 base, with 12 bases sitting between them. CDR3 bases: TGTGCCAGCAGCCCCTTGGGGGGGAACACCGGGGAGCTGTTTTTT. This translates into CASSPLGGNTGELFF.

The chain is built from TRBV4-3 and TRBJ2-2; no reliable D call. With 3 bases removed from V and 2 bases from J, the gap between germline ends came to 7 bases. This CDR3 spans 14 amino acids. Germline loops: CDR1 LGHNA, CDR2 YSLEER. The CDR3 DNA follows: TGCGCCAGCAGCCAGCACAGTAACACCGGGGAGCTGTTTTTT. It yields the protein CASSQHSNTGELFF.

With regard to this clonotype: An end of the junction does not agree with germline; a read error may underlie this. The V gene is TRBV7-7, the J gene TRBJ2-1; 9 nucleotides match TRBD2. There are 16 residues in the CDR3. Germline V lookup: CDR1 SSHAT, CDR2 FNYEAQ (reference sequence). The CDR3 protein is CASSLAGHSSYNEQIF. For the CDR3, the DNA is TGTGCCAGCAGCCTAGCGGGGCACAGCTCCTACAATGAGCAGATCTTC.